The 26 T cell receptor beta chains reported below all come from one sample, sequenced in a study of T-cell reconstitution after alpha-beta-depleted transplantation in children. The library targeted TCRbeta and was prepared with unique molecular identifiers. Via MiXCR, TCRdb re-called the PCR reads, giving one row per CDR3 protein. The repertoire holds hundreds of thousands of distinct CDR3 sequences, over 10% seen once, with 2.2% in the top ten. The sample here was PBMCs, mostly from graft donor cells, taken 360 days after TCRalphabeta/CD19-depleted stem cell transplant. The receptors here all came from a male patient between 10 and 17 years old who had a stem cell transplant for acute myeloid leukemia, so the T cells may come from the graft donor.

The gene calls are TRBV7-2 and TRBJ2-3; TRBD1 matches 11 bases. Germline loops: CDR1 SGHTA, CDR2 FQGNSA. This CDR3 spans 15 amino acids. V trimming: 5 bases; J trimming: 8 bases; junction bases outside the gene matches: 9. The CDR3 is CASSQGTGGKGTQYF. DNA for the CDR3: TGTGCCAGCAGCCAAGGGACAGGGGGAAAGGGTACGCAGTATTTT.

This clonotype has only a few counts. The rearrangement links TRBV27 to TRBJ2-5; D call uncertain. The CDR3 length is 15 residues. Germline CDR1 reads MNHEY; CDR2 reads SMNVEV (reference sequence). V lost 3 bases and J lost 2, with 13 bases in between. CDR3 DNA: TGTGCCAGCAGTTTGAGTATGTCGCTGCAAGAGACCCAGTACTTC. This encodes CASSLSMSLQETQYF.

This sequence joins TRBV7-3 and TRBJ2-3; TRBD2 aligns across 7 bases. V lost 4 bases, J lost 2 bases, and 9 bases stayed unmatched. The V gene's germline CDR1 is SGHTA and CDR2 FQGTGA. This CDR3 spans 16 amino acids. The CDR3 loop is CASSSTREAPTDTQYF. CDR3 DNA sequence: TGTGCCAGCAGCTCAACCCGGGAGGCCCCCACAGATACGCAGTATTTT.

This clonotype was counted between two and nine times. The chain carries TRBV5-1 and TRBJ2-7, with 7 bases identical to TRBD1. J was trimmed by 6 bases and V by 4 bases; bases with no gene match: 7. The length of the CDR3 is 13 residues. Germline assignment: CDR1 SGHRS and CDR2 YFSETQ. CDR3 protein: CASSQTGTGEQYF. The CDR3 region has the DNA TGCGCCAGCAGCCAGACAGGGACCGGCGAGCAGTACTTC.

This clonotype was seen a handful of times. V usage is TRBV6-2 or TRBV6-3 and J usage is TRBJ2-2; the match to TRBD2 covers 14 bases. J lost 5 bases, V lost 4 bases, and 6 bases had no gene match. The CDR3 extends over 17 amino acids. From germline, CDR1 is MNHEY and CDR2 SVGEGT. The CDR3 here is CASSSTSGRARTGELFF. The CDR3 DNA is TGTGCCAGCAGTTCGACTAGCGGGAGGGCGCGGACCGGGGAGCTGTTTTTT.

This clonotype was recorded many times. The chain employs TRBV7-2 and TRBJ2-7, with D possibly being TRBD1 or TRBD2 (5 bases each). The ends were cut back, 2 bases at V and 1 base at J, with 12 bases in the middle. The germline CDR1 and CDR2 sequences are SGHTA and FQGNSA. CDR3 length: 15 residues. CDR3 in amino acids: CASSLTNGASYEQYF. CDR3 DNA: TGTGCCAGCAGCTTAACTAACGGGGCGTCCTACGAGCAGTACTTC.

This clonotype was seen many times. This chain connects TRBV4-1 to TRBJ2-7, with 8 bases aligning to TRBD2. Germline V gives CDR1 MGHRA, CDR2 YSYEKL. J gave up 4 bases and V 4 bases, and 12 bases lay outside the gene matches. The CDR3 spans 16 residues. The CDR3: CASSPSGGDSGYEQYF. In nucleotides, the CDR3 is TGCGCCAGCAGCCCAAGCGGGGGAGATTCGGGATACGAGCAGTACTTC.

The rearrangement joins TRBV28 to TRBJ2-4; maybe TRBD2 (7 bases). Germline lookup yields CDR1 MDHEN and CDR2 SYDVKM. CDR3 size: 15 residues. The germline V and J ends were trimmed by 7 bases and 6 bases, with 19 bases remaining between them. CDR3: CASTPGGGGGNIQYF. CDR3 nucleotides: TGTGCCAGCACACCTGGGGGGGGCGGCGGAAACATTCAGTACTTC.

This clonotype is medium-sized by share. The chain joins TRBV6-5 to TRBJ2-5, with D perhaps matching TRBD2 (6 bases). The germline V and J ends were trimmed by 2 bases and 0 bases, with 7 bases remaining between them. CDR1 and CDR2 (germline): MNHEY, SVGAGI. CDR3 length equals 14 residues. CDR3 protein: CASSYAGNQETQYF. The CDR3 DNA reads TGTGCCAGCAGTTACGCGGGAAACCAAGAGACCCAGTACTTC.

This clonotype was observed a handful of times. The chain carries TRBV6-6 and TRBJ2-1; 12 bases align to TRBD2. With 5 bases clipped from V and 9 bases from J, the junction kept 2 bases outside the gene matches. Germline CDR1 MNHNY, CDR2 SVGAGI (reference sequence). CDR3 length: 13 residues. The CDR3 protein is CASSRLAGVEQFF. CDR3 nucleotide sequence: TGTGCCAGCAGTAGACTAGCGGGAGTTGAGCAGTTCTTC.

This clonotype showed up many times. CDR3 nucleotide sequence: TGTGCCAGCAGCTCAGCGGGAGGATATCAGCAGTACTTC. It specifies CASSSAGGYQQYF. The chain employs TRBV7-2 and TRBJ2-7, with 9 positions matching TRBD2. Germline V gene sequence: CDR1 SGHTA, CDR2 FQGNSA. Unmatched junction bases numbered 6, after V lost 4 bases and J lost 8 bases. The CDR3 length is 13 residues.

The chain employs TRBV5-1 and TRBJ2-1; D not resolved. Germline CDR1 is SGHRS and CDR2 is YFSETQ. V shed 0 bases and J shed 6 bases, with 10 bases lying between them. This CDR3 spans 14 amino acids. Here the CDR3 DNA reads TGCGCCAGCAGCTTGGCCCTGCCCAGCAATGAGCAGTTCTTC. This sequence encodes CASSLALPSNEQFF. Combining the CDR3 with reference TRBV5-1 and TRBJ2-1 gives the whole variable domain KAGVTQTPRYLIKTRGQQVTLSCSPISGHRSVSWYQQTPGQGLQFLFEYFSETQRNKGNFPGRFSGRQFSNSRSEMNVSTLELGDSALYLCASSLALPSNEQFFGPGTRLTVL.

The rearrangement links TRBV20-1 to TRBJ2-7; 14 bases match TRBD2. Trimming removed 6 bases from V and 5 bases from J; junction bases left unmatched: 15. The CDR3 has 17 residues. Germline values: CDR1 DFQATT, CDR2 SNEGSKA (reference sequence). The CDR3 DNA sequence: TGCAGTGCAACTGGGACTAGCGGGAGATTGAGCTGGGACGAGCAGTACTTC. It codes for CSATGTSGRLSWDEQYF.

The chain joins TRBV6-2 or TRBV6-3 to TRBJ2-2; D remains unclear. V gave up 6 bases and J gave up 8 bases, with 10 bases separating them. The CDR3 contains 12 residues. The germline V gene has CDR1 MNHEY and CDR2 SVGEGT. CDR3 in DNA: TGTGCCAGCAGCCACGGACCTGGGGAGCTGTTTTTT. Encoded protein: CASSHGPGELFF.

This clonotype showed up many times. The chain joins TRBV27 to TRBJ2-6; D is uncertain. Germline assignment: CDR1 MNHEY and CDR2 SMNVEV (reference sequence). This CDR3 contains 12 residues. Deletions cut 7 bases from V and 9 bases from J, with 10 bases between. CDR3: CASTLGVNVLTF. DNA of the CDR3: TGTGCCAGCACCTTAGGTGTCAACGTCCTGACTTTC.

This clonotype was counted a few times. This chain joins TRBV4-2 and TRBJ2-1; 14 nucleotides line up with TRBD2. The germline V gene encodes CDR1 LGHNA and CDR2 YNFKEQ. J gave up 8 bases and V 3 bases, and 3 bases lay outside the gene matches. This CDR3 spans 15 amino acids. CDR3 amino acids: CASSQPGLAGDEQFF. The DNA of the CDR3 is TGTGCCAGCAGCCAGCCGGGACTAGCGGGAGATGAGCAGTTCTTC.

This clonotype was seen more than once but under ten times. The J gene is TRBJ2-5, the V gene TRBV5-8, with 9 bases that match TRBD1. CDR3 size: 15 residues. From germline, CDR1 is SGHTS and CDR2 YDEGEE. With V trimmed by 3 bases and J by 6 bases, 9 bases remained unmatched. The CDR3 here is CASSSGQGWMKTQYF. The DNA for the CDR3 is TGTGCCAGCAGCTCTGGACAGGGGTGGATGAAGACCCAGTACTTC.

Concerning this clonotype itself: Because the CDR3's place on the DNA is in doubt, the DNA is left out and the CDR3 is given as listed by TCRdb. This chain connects TRBV7-5 to TRBJ2-3; whether TRBD2, the table's D call, matches the DNA was not checked. TRBV7-5 is flagged as a pseudogene. The CDR3 is 17 residues long, counting both termini. The chain's CDR3 is CISVSEARDYKTDTQYF.

J is TRBJ2-7 and V is TRBV29-1; no reliable D call. The V end lost 0 bases, the J end lost 2 bases, and 8 bases lay between the germline ends. CDR1 and CDR2 from the germline V gene are SQVTM and ANQGSEA. This CDR3 is built from 13 residues. Here the CDR3 DNA reads TGCAGCGTTGAAGATCACAGTCCCTACGAGCAGTACTTC. Amino acids: CSVEDHSPYEQYF.

This clonotype has only a few counts. J is TRBJ1-4 and V is TRBV5-5, with D unclear. The CDR3 length is 14 residues. V lost 1 base, J lost 4 bases, and 8 bases lay in between. Per the germline V gene, CDR1 is SGHKS and CDR2 is YYEKEE (reference sequence). The DNA of the CDR3 is TGTGCCAGCAGCTTGCGTGACTTTAATGAAAAACTGTTTTTT. Its translation is CASSLRDFNEKLFF.

This clonotype occurred a few times. A read error may produce the germline difference seen at one junction end. The CDR3 loop is CASSLPGTGGKGYTF. The CDR3 bases are TGTGCTAGCAGCCTCCCCGGGACAGGGGGTAAGGGCTACACCTTC. The chain uses TRBV7-7 and TRBJ1-2, with 11 bases lining up with TRBD1. This CDR3 is 15 amino acids long. CDR1 and CDR2 from the germline V gene are SSHAT and FNYEAQ (reference sequence).

This clonotype has a count of ten or more. This chain links TRBV5-1 with TRBJ2-2, with TRBD1 identical over 10 bases. The germline V gene encodes CDR1 SGHRS and CDR2 YFSETQ. The CDR3 is 16 residues long. V dropped 2 bases and J dropped 4; count of bases not matched to a gene: 5. The CDR3 is CASSFRDRGFTGELFF. In nucleotides, the CDR3 is TGCGCCAGCAGCTTCCGGGACAGGGGCTTCACCGGGGAGCTGTTTTTT.

This clonotype was detected many times. The V call is TRBV28, the J call TRBJ2-5; D not certain. The CDR3 has 11 amino acids. Germline V gives CDR1 MDHEN, CDR2 SYDVKM. Trimming took 5 bases from V and 3 from J, leaving 4 bases between them. Here the CDR3 reads CASSIEETQYF. CDR3 coding DNA: TGTGCCAGCAGTATAGAAGAGACCCAGTACTTC.

This clonotype came up many times. The chain links TRBV27 to TRBJ2-7; a weak D match, TRBD1 (6 bases). V lost 3 bases and J lost 1, with 10 bases in between. In germline, CDR1 is MNHEY, CDR2 SMNVEV (reference sequence). This CDR3 region has 14 residues. The CDR3 loop reads CASSFDRRSYEQYF. The CDR3 DNA is TGTGCCAGCAGTTTTGACAGGCGTTCCTACGAGCAGTACTTC.

This chain joins TRBV29-1 and TRBJ2-7; 8 bases align to TRBD2. V lost 0 bases and J lost 4; bases outside the gene matches: 8. Germline CDR1 is SQVTM and CDR2 is ANQGSEA. The CDR3 totals 15 residues. The CDR3 here is CSVEDWVSGSYEQYF. CDR3 nucleotide sequence: TGCAGCGTTGAAGATTGGGTCAGCGGGAGTTACGAGCAGTACTTC.

This clonotype appeared many times. The chain is built from TRBV20-1 and TRBJ2-1; 9 bases map to TRBD2. The V gene end was trimmed by 1 base and the J gene end by 6 bases; junction bases not matched to a gene: 4. Germline-derived CDR1 and CDR2 are DFQATT and SNEGSKA (reference sequence). The CDR3 is made up of 14 amino acids. CDR3 DNA: TGCAGTGCTAGAGTGGCTAGCGGGACCAATGAGCAGTTCTTC. Translation: CSARVASGTNEQFF.